The clone carrying this T cell receptor beta chain was observed many times. Its antigen is still unknown. CDR3 length: 13 amino acids. Germline-derived CDR1 and CDR2 are SGHTA and FQGNSA. V dropped 1 base and J dropped 2 bases, with 5 bases sitting between them. Full-length variable regions came from constant-region reverse primers plus semi-nested Nested Universal Primer A PCR. Each CDR3 protein gets one entry after TCRdb re-called the 5' RACE reads with MiXCR. The data show tens of thousands of distinct CDR3 sequences, about 15% seen once. Study findings and constraints: Tumor memory CD4+ T cell TCR gene usage clustered with blood and lymph node memory CD4+ cells and lymph node naive CD4+ cells.

Naive CD4+ cells had CD25+ Tregs removed. This TCR was sampled from a female donor with breast cancer. Sequencing input: naive CD4+ T cells sorted from blood. Subset reported: naive CD4+ T cells, CD4+CD45RA+CD25-. The V gene is TRBV7-2, the J gene TRBJ1-2, with D hard to call. The DNA of the CDR3 is TGTGCCAGCAGCTTAGGCCAGAACTATGGCTACACCTTC. Amino acid sequence: CASSLGQNYGYTF.